A single sample gave rise to the 13 T cell receptor beta chains below, sequenced in a study of human T cells and chemical hapten exposure. One entry per CDR3 protein, called by TCRdb with MiXCR from the RACE reads. Among 35,000 to 45,000 distinct CDR3 sequences listed, 9.5% to 15% were seen once. Time point described: pre-sensitization, week 0. The treatment denotes: therapeutic diphenylcyclopropenone sensitization with weekly scalp DPC. The sample in question was whole blood, obtained in connection with sensitization to the hapten diphenylcyclopropenone (DPC). All receptors derive from a woman aged 25 to 45 with alopecia areata. Some clones in this sample may be carry-over from other donors' samples.

This clonotype was detected many times. The chain joins TRBV7-3 to TRBJ1-2, with TRBD1 identical over 9 bases. This CDR3 spans 14 amino acids. CDR1 SGHTA and CDR2 FQGTGA come from the germline V gene. V trimming: 5 bases; J trimming: 8 bases; junction bases outside the gene matches: 9. In DNA form, the CDR3 reads TGTGCCAGCAGCCTCACAGGGGGCGGAGGAGGCTACACCTTC. It specifies CASSLTGGGGGYTF.

In this sample, this clonotype turned up a few times. The chain combines TRBV7-9 with TRBJ1-2; TRBD1 is a possible D gene (6 bases). Trimming took off 5 bases at V and 6 bases at J, with 31 bases between the two ends. The V gene's germline CDR1 is SEHNR and CDR2 FQNEAQ (reference sequence). This CDR3 has 19 amino acids. DNA of the CDR3: TGTGCCAGCAGCCGGCACGCGGGGGGCGTCTTCTCTGGTGGTGATGGCTACACCTTC. Its translation: CASSRHAGGVFSGGDGYTF.

This clonotype was seen a handful of times. The chain combines TRBV28 with TRBJ2-7, with D uncertain. This CDR3 has 9 amino acids. V lost 11 bases, J lost 3 bases, and 5 bases lay in between. CDR1 MDHEN and CDR2 SYDVKM come from the germline V gene. The CDR3 reads CAPFYEQYF. CDR3 in DNA: TGTGCCCCTTTCTACGAGCAGTACTTC.

The chain links TRBV19 to TRBJ2-1; TRBD2 is a possible D gene (5 bases). V gave up 3 bases and J gave up 7 bases, with 7 bases separating them. Per germline, CDR1 LNHDA and CDR2 SQIVND (reference sequence). The CDR3 sequence is 12 residues long. CDR3 in DNA: TGTGCCAGTAGTATCCGGAGGAATGAGCAGTTCTTC. This translates into CASSIRRNEQFF. Full variable domain (outside the CDR3, taken from reference TRBV19 and TRBJ2-1): DGGITQSPKYLFRKEGQNVTLSCEQNLNHDAMYWYRQDPGQGLRLIYYSQIVNDFQKGDIAEGYSVSREKKESFPLTVTSAQKNPTAFYLCASSIRRNEQFFGPGTRLTVL.

Many counts were recorded for this clonotype. CDR3 loop: CATSDFPAGGRTVMQFF. CDR3 DNA sequence: TGTGCCACCAGTGATTTCCCAGCGGGAGGGCGGACAGTTATGCAGTTCTTC. This sequence joins TRBV24-1 and TRBJ2-1; TRBD2 agrees at 10 bases. The germline V gene has CDR1 KGHDR and CDR2 SFDVKD. The CDR3 covers 17 residues. J lost 12 bases, V lost 1 base, and 14 bases had no gene match.

This clonotype appeared many times. This sequence joins TRBV6-2 or TRBV6-3 and TRBJ2-3, with 7 nucleotides matching TRBD2. Trimming at V came to 6 bases and at J to 2 bases, leaving 5 bases not matched to a gene. The CDR3 sequence is 14 residues long. Germline V CDR1 and CDR2: MNHEY, SVGEGT. For the CDR3, the DNA is TGTGCCAGCAGCCAGACTAGCTACACAGATACGCAGTATTTT. Translation gives CASSQTSYTDTQYF.

The rearrangement links TRBV7-2 to TRBJ1-6, with 9 bases fitting TRBD1. This CDR3 comprises 16 residues. The J segment lost 10 bases and the V segment lost 5 bases, leaving 12 bases of the junction unmatched. CDR1 is SGHTA, CDR2 FQGNSA, per germline. The CDR3, as DNA: TGTGCCAGCAGCCCCACCCTACAGGGGGCAGGATCACCCCTCCACTTT. It encodes CASSPTLQGAGSPLHF.

In its sample, this clonotype was seen once. Sequence at one end of the junction differs from germline and may be a read error. This chain joins TRBV28 and TRBJ1-4; D is ambiguous. CDR3 length: 11 residues. CDR1 is MDHEN, CDR2 SYDVKM, per germline. Here the CDR3 reads CASRTSEKLFF. DNA for the CDR3: TGTGCCAGCAGAACTAGTGAAAAACTGTTTTTT. Filled out from reference TRBV28 and TRBJ1-4, the complete variable domain reads DVKVTQSSRYLVKRTGEKVFLECVQDMDHENMFWYRQDPGLGLRLIYFSYDVKMKEKGDIPEGYSVSREKKERFSLILESASTNQTSMYLCASRTSEKLFFGSGTQLSVL.

This clonotype was seen ten or more times. The chain uses TRBV20-1 and TRBJ1-5, with D possibly TRBD1 on 5 matching bases. This CDR3 is 15 amino acids long. CDR1 is DFQATT, CDR2 SNEGSKA, per germline (reference sequence). The ends were cut back, 1 base at V and 3 bases at J, with 13 bases in the middle. The CDR3 sequence is CSARVPGRNNQPQHF. In nucleotides, the CDR3 is TGCAGTGCTAGAGTTCCAGGGAGGAACAATCAGCCCCAGCATTTT.

As concerns this clonotype: The junction does not match germline at one end; this may be a read error. The CDR3 is CASSLEDHQPQHF. In nucleotides, the CDR3 is TGTGCCAGCAGTTTAGAGGACCATCAGCCCCAGCATTTT. The chain employs TRBV7-2 and TRBJ1-5; D unclear. Germline values: CDR1 SGHTA, CDR2 FQGNSA. The CDR3 extends over 13 amino acids.

Turning to this clonotype: A read error may produce the germline difference seen at one junction end. The chain carries TRBV20-1 and TRBJ2-7, with D possibly matching TRBD2 (5 bases). CDR3 length: 12 residues. Germline V CDR1 and CDR2: DFQATT, SNEGSKA (reference sequence). The CDR3 region has the DNA TGCAGTGCAAGAGGGAGTGTACACGAGCAGTACTTC. This sequence encodes CSARGSVHEQYF.

This clonotype showed up many times. This chain uses TRBV27 with TRBJ2-3; D is undetermined. Trimming pared 3 bases from V and 0 bases from J, leaving 10 bases between. This CDR3 spans 15 amino acids. The V gene's germline CDR1 is MNHEY and CDR2 SMNVEV (reference sequence). The CDR3 sequence is CASSFVGLSTDTQYF. The DNA for the CDR3 is TGTGCCAGCAGTTTCGTGGGCCTTAGCACAGATACGCAGTATTTT.

This clonotype was found many times. V and J are TRBV12-3 or TRBV12-4 and TRBJ2-1, with TRBD2 identical over 15 bases. The CDR3 spans 18 residues. Unmatched junction bases numbered 9, after V lost 4 bases and J lost 5 bases. The CDR3 reads CASSSLGLAGGRNNEQFF. The DNA for the CDR3 is TGTGCCAGCAGTTCATTGGGACTAGCGGGAGGCAGGAACAATGAGCAGTTCTTC.